The table lists the clone carrying this T cell receptor beta chain with many counts. Its antigen is still unknown. The V end was cut by 0 bases, the J end by 8 bases, with 13 bases between. CDR3 length equals 14 residues. Germline lookup yields CDR1 LGHNA and CDR2 YNFKEQ. Unique molecular identifiers tagged the TCRbeta library. One entry per CDR3 protein results from TCRdb running MiXCR on the PCR reads. This sample has 240,000 or so distinct CDR3 sequences, with roughly 8% found just once. The sample belongs to a study of T-cell reconstitution after alpha-beta-depleted transplantation in children. Notes on the study in general: Once a year had passed after transplant, T-cell counts and diversity came mostly from newly produced T cells. Reportedly, roughly two months post-transplant, alpha-beta T cells arose from several hundred expanded graft clones. Recipient T cells and thymic progenitors that survived gave rise to the high TCRbeta diversity observed at day 60 in some patients.

The V call is TRBV4-2, the J call TRBJ1-2; possible D gene TRBD1, 6 bases. The sequencing used PBMCs, mostly from graft donor cells, collected 180 days after TCRalphabeta/CD19-depleted stem cell transplant. This sequence originates from a male patient aged 10 to 17 who had a stem cell transplant for acute lymphoblastic leukemia, so the T cells may come from the graft donor. CDR3 in DNA: TGTGCCAGCAGCCAAGACGTGGGGGCGCGGGGCTACACCTTC. It yields the protein CASSQDVGARGYTF.